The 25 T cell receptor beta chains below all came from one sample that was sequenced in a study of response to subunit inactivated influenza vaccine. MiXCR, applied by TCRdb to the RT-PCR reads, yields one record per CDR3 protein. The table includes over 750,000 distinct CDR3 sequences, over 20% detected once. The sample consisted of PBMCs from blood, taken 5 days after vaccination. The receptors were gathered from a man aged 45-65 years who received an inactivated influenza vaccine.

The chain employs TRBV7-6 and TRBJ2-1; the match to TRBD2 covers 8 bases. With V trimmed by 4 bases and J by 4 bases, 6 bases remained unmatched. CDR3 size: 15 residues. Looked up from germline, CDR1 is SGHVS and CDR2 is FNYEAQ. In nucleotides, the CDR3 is TGTGCCAGCAGCTGGCTAGCGGGCCCTTACAATGAGCAGTTCTTC. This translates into CASSWLAGPYNEQFF.

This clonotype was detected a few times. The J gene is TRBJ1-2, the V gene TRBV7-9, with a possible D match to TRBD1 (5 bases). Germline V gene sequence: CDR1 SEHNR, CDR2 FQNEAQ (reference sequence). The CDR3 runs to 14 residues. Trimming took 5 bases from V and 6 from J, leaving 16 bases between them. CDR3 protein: CASSTLEGVNGYTF. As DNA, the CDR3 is TGTGCCAGCAGCACCCTTGAAGGGGTGAATGGCTACACCTTC.

CDR3 loop: CSGSENTEAFF. The DNA for the CDR3 is TGCAGCGGGTCAGAGAACACTGAAGCTTTCTTT. The chain carries TRBV29-1 and TRBJ1-1, with D unclear. The ends were cut back, 7 bases at V and 1 base at J, with 7 bases in the middle. The CDR3 spans 11 residues. Germline-derived CDR1 and CDR2 are SQVTM and ANQGSEA.

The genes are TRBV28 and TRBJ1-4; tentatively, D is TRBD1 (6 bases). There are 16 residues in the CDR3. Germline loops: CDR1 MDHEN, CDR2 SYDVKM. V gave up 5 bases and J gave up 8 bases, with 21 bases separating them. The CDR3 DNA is TGTGCCAGCAGTCAGAATGTCCCGGGACACGACGAAAAACTGTTTTTT. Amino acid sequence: CASSQNVPGHDEKLFF. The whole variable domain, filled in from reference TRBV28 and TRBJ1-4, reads DVKVTQSSRYLVKRTGEKVFLECVQDMDHENMFWYRQDPGLGLRLIYFSYDVKMKEKGDIPEGYSVSREKKERFSLILESASTNQTSMYLCASSQNVPGHDEKLFFGSGTQLSVL.

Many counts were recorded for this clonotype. In nucleotides, the CDR3 is TGTGCCACCAGTGATTTTGGGGGCTCCTACAATGAGCAGTTCTTC. It translates to CATSDFGGSYNEQFF. This chain uses TRBV24-1 with TRBJ2-1; the D gene could be TRBD1 or TRBD2 (5 bases each). Germline-derived CDR1 and CDR2 are KGHDR and SFDVKD. The ends were cut back, 1 base at V and 0 bases at J, with 6 bases in the middle. The CDR3 length is 15 residues.

CDR3 region: CASSLRGEILTF. CDR3 DNA: TGCGCCAGCAGCCTGCGGGGGGAGATACTGACTTTC. The chain has TRBV4-1 and TRBJ2-6; TRBD2 aligns across 8 bases. Germline V gene sequence: CDR1 MGHRA, CDR2 YSYEKL. The CDR3 extends over 12 amino acids. Trimming removed 4 bases from V and 16 bases from J; junction bases left unmatched: 6.

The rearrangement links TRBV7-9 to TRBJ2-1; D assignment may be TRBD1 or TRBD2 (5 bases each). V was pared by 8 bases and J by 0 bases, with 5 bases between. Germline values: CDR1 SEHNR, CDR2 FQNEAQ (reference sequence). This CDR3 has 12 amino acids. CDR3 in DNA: TGTGCCAGCGGGGGCTCCTACAATGAGCAGTTCTTC. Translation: CASGGSYNEQFF.

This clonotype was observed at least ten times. As DNA, the CDR3 is TGTGCCAGCAGTTCCCGGATGATGGGGGGAGGGGATCGAGAGACCCAGTACTTC. Translating gives CASSSRMMGGGDRETQYF. V gene TRBV6-5 combines with J gene TRBJ2-5, with TRBD2 matching 7 bases. This CDR3 comprises 18 residues. CDR1 is MNHEY and CDR2 is SVGAGI in the germline V gene. J was trimmed by 4 bases and V by 4 bases; bases with no gene match: 18.

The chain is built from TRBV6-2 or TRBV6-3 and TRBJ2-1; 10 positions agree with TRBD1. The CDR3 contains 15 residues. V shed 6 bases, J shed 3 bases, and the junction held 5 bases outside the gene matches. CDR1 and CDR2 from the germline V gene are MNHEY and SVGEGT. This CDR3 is CASRPGTGDYNEQFF. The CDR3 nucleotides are TGTGCCAGCAGGCCCGGGACAGGGGACTACAATGAGCAGTTCTTC.

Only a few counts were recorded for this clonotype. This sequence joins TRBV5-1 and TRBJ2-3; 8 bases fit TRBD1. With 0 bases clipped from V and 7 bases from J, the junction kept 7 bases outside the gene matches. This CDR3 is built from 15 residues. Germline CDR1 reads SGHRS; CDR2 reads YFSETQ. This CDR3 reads CASSLVDRERYTQYF. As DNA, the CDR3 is TGCGCCAGCAGCTTGGTGGACAGGGAGCGTTATACGCAGTATTTT.

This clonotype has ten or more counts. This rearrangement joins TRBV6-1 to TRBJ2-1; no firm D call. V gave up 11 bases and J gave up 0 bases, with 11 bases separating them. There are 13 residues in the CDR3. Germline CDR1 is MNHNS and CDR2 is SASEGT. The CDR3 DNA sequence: TGTGCCGTGGAAGTCCGCTCCTACAATGAGCAGTTCTTC. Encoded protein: CAVEVRSYNEQFF.

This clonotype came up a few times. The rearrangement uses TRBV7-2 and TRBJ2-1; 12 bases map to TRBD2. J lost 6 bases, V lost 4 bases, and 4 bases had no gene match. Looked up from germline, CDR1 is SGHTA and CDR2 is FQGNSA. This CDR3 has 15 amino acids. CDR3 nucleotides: TGTGCCAGCAGCTCCGGACTAGCGGGATCCAATGAGCAGTTCTTC. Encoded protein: CASSSGLAGSNEQFF.

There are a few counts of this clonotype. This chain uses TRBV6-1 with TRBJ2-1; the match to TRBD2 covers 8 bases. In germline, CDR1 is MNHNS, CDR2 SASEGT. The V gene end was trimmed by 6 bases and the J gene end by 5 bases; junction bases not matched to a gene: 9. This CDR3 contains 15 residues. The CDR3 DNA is TGTGCCAGCAGAAGAACCTCAGCGGGAGACAATGAGCAGTTCTTC. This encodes CASRRTSAGDNEQFF.

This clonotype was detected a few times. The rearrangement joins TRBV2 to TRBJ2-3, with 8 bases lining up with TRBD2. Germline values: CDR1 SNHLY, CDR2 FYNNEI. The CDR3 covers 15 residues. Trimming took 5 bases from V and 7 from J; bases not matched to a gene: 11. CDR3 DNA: TGTGCCAGCAGTTCGGCGGGGGGCACCCCATATACGCAGTATTTT. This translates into CASSSAGGTPYTQYF.

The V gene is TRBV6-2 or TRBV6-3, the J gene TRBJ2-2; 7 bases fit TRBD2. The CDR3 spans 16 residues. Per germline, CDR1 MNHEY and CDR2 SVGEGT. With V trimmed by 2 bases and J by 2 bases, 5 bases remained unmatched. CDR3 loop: CASSYLKRGNTGELFF. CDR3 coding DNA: TGTGCCAGCAGTTACCTAAAGCGGGGAAACACCGGGGAGCTGTTTTTT.

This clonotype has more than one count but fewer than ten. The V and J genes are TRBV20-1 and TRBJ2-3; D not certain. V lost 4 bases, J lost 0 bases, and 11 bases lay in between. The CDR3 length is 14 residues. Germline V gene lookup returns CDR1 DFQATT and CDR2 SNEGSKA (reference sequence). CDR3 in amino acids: CSAIGRSSTDTQYF. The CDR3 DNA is TGCAGTGCTATCGGGCGGAGTAGCACAGATACGCAGTATTTT.

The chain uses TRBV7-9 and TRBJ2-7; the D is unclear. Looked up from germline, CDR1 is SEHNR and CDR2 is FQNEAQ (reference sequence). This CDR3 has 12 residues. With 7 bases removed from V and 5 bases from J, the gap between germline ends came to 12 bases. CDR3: CASNRAPHEQYF. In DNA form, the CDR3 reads TGTGCCAGCAACCGGGCCCCCCACGAGCAGTACTTC.

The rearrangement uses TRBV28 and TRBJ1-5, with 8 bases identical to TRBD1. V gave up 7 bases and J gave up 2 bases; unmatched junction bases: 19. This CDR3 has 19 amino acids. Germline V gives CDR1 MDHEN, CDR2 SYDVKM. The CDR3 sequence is CASTYRGQGPSFGNQPQHF. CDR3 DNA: TGTGCCAGCACCTACCGAGGACAGGGACCCTCGTTTGGCAATCAGCCCCAGCATTTT.

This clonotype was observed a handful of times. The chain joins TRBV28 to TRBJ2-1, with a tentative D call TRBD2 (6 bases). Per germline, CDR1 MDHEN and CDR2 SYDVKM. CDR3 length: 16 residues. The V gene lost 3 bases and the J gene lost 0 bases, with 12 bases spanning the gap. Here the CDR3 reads CASSFFGSSSYNEQFF. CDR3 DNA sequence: TGTGCCAGCAGTTTCTTCGGGAGTAGCTCCTACAATGAGCAGTTCTTC.

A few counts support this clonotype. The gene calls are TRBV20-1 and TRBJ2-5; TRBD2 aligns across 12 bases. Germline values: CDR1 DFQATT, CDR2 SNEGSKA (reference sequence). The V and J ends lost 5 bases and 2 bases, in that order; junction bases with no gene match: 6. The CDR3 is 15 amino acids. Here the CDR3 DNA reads TGCAGTGCTTCACGACTAGCGGGGGTGCAAGAGACCCAGTACTTC. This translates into CSASRLAGVQETQYF.

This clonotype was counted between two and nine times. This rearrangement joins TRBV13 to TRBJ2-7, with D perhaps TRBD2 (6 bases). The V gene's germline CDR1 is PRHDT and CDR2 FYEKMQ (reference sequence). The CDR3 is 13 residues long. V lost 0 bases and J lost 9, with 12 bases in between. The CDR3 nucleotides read TGTGCCAGCAGCTTAGGCGGAGGGATTCGGCAGTACTTC. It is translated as CASSLGGGIRQYF.

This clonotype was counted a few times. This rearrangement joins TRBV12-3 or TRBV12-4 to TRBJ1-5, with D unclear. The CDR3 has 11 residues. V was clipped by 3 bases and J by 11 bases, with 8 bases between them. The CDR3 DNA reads TGTGCCAGCAGTTTGCAAGGTACCCAGCATTTT. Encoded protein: CASSLQGTQHF.

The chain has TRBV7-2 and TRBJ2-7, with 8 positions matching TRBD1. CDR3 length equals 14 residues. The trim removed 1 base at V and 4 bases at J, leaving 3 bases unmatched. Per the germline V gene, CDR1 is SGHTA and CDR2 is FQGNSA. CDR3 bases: TGTGCCAGCAGCTTAGGGAGGACAGGGTACGAGCAGTACTTC. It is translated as CASSLGRTGYEQYF.

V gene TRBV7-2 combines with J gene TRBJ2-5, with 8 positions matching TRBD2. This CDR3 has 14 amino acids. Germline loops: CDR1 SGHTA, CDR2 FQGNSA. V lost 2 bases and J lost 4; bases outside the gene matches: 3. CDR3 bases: TGTGCCAGCAGCTTAAACGCGGGGGGAGAGACCCAGTACTTC. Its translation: CASSLNAGGETQYF.

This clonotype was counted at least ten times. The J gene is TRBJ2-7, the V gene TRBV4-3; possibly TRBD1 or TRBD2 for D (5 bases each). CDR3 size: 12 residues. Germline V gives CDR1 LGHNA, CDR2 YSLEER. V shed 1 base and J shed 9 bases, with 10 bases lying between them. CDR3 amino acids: CASSQGGTRQYF. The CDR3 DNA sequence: TGCGCCAGCAGCCAAGGAGGGACGAGGCAGTACTTC.